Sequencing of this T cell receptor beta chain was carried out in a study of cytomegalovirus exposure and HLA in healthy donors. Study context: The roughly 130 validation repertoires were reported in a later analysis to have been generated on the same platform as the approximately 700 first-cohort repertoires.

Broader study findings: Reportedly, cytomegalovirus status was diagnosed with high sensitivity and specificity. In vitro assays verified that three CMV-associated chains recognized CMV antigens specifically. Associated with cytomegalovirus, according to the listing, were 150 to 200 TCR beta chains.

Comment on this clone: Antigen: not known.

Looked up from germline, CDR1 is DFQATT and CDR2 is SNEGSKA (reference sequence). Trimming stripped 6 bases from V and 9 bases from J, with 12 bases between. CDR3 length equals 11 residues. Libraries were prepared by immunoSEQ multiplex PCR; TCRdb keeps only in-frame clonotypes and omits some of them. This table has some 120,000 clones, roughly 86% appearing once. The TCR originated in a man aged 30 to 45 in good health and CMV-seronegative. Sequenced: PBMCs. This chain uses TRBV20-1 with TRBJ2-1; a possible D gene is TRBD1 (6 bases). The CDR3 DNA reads TGCAGTGCCCCCCGCAGGGGTGAGCAGTTCTTC. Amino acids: CSAPRRGEQFF.